The 20 T cell receptor beta chains listed next were all sequenced from one sample in a study of regulatory T cells in long-lasting Graves disease. HTBI primers from iRepertoire and Arm-PCR of CDR3 regions yielded the TCR beta libraries. In TCRdb, the multiplex PCR reads were re-called with MiXCR into one record per CDR3 protein. The table has 500,000 or so distinct CDR3 sequences, approximately 15% seen once; the top ten hold more than 15%. As to time point: newly diagnosed GD, antithyroid drugs for less than 3 months. There was RNA extracted from PBMCs, and the TCR library was made from it. Another study also made use of these data, one on T cells in Graves' hyperthyroidism and ophthalmopathy.

Specimen: peripheral blood mononuclear cells (PBMCs), collected at new diagnosis, from a patient treated with antithyroid drugs. These receptors all come from a woman in her fifties or sixties with Graves disease.

The CDR3 protein is CASSLTGGAGQPQHF. The CDR3, as DNA: TGTGCCAGCAGCCTGACAGGGGGCGCCGGTCAGCCCCAGCATTTT. The chain employs TRBV12-3 or TRBV12-4 and TRBJ1-5, with 10 bases identical to TRBD1. J gave up 6 bases and V 6 bases, and 8 bases lay outside the gene matches. This CDR3 contains 15 residues.

The J gene is TRBJ2-3, the V gene TRBV19; 8 bases line up with TRBD2. Trimming cost V 5 bases and J 4 bases; bases outside gene matches: 8. The CDR3 has 15 amino acids. Germline V gene sequence: CDR1 LNHDA, CDR2 SQIVND (reference sequence). For the CDR3, the DNA is TGTGCCAGTAGTGGGGACGGGAGGGCCTCAGATACGCAGTATTTT. This translates into CASSGDGRASDTQYF.

This chain uses TRBV11-2 with TRBJ1-3; no reliable D call. Germline V gives CDR1 SGHAT, CDR2 FQNNGV. V lost 3 bases to trimming and J lost 0 bases, with 15 bases between them. The CDR3 covers 17 residues. For the CDR3, the DNA is TGTGCCAGCAGCTTCCGTTATGACACCCGCTCTGGAAACACCATATATTTT. Translation: CASSFRYDTRSGNTIYF.

This clonotype was observed many times. The CDR3 region is CASSLSAGGASYEQYF. Written as DNA, the CDR3 is TGTGCCAGCAGCTTATCTGCGGGAGGGGCCTCCTACGAGCAGTACTTC. The chain is built from TRBV7-2 and TRBJ2-7; 9 bases are shared with TRBD2. The CDR3 covers 16 residues. Germline CDR1 and CDR2: SGHTA and FQGNSA. V trimming: 2 bases; J trimming: 0 bases; junction bases outside the gene matches: 5.

V and J are TRBV20-1 and TRBJ2-3, with a possible D match to TRBD2 (6 bases). CDR1 is DFQATT, CDR2 SNEGSKA, per germline (reference sequence). V lost 7 bases and J 0 bases, leaving 14 bases between the germline ends. This CDR3 spans 14 amino acids. Here the CDR3 DNA reads TGCAGTGGAGGTAGTGCGGGGAGCACAGATACGCAGTATTTT. This codes for CSGGSAGSTDTQYF.

The genes are TRBV14 and TRBJ2-2; 8 bases are a match to TRBD2. V gave up 4 bases and J gave up 6 bases; unmatched junction bases: 4. There are 14 residues in the CDR3. CDR1 is SGHDN and CDR2 is FVKESK in the germline V gene. CDR3 sequence reads: CASSLSGIPGELFF. CDR3 DNA sequence: TGTGCCAGCAGCCTTAGCGGGATTCCCGGGGAGCTGTTTTTT.

The table lists this clonotype with many counts. CDR3 in DNA: TGTGCCAGCAGTTTACTTCCACAAACAGATACGCAGTATTTT. Its protein is CASSLLPQTDTQYF. This chain uses TRBV27 with TRBJ2-3, with D unclear. Trimming stripped 2 bases from V and 3 bases from J, with 9 bases between. This CDR3 contains 14 residues. The V gene's germline CDR1 is MNHEY and CDR2 SMNVEV (reference sequence).

A few counts support this clonotype. The rearrangement links TRBV2 to TRBJ1-2; D may be TRBD1 (5 bases). V shed 6 bases and J shed 4 bases, with 18 bases lying between them. This CDR3 is built from 15 residues. CDR1 and CDR2 (germline): SNHLY, FYNNEI. The CDR3 is CASSDRPTGPYGYTF. CDR3 coding DNA: TGTGCCAGCAGCGACCGTCCTACAGGCCCCTATGGCTACACCTTC.

This clonotype has a count of ten or more. The chain joins TRBV5-1 to TRBJ2-1, with D possibly being TRBD2 (5 bases). Germline V gives CDR1 SGHRS, CDR2 YFSETQ. Trimming shortened V by 1 base and J by 5 bases, and 10 bases separated the two germline ends. CDR3 length: 14 residues. CDR3 in amino acids: CASSLMEVHNEQFF. CDR3 bases: TGCGCCAGCAGCTTGATGGAGGTACACAATGAGCAGTTCTTC.

The chain employs TRBV13 and TRBJ1-1; TRBD1 is a possible D gene (6 bases). Germline assignment: CDR1 PRHDT and CDR2 FYEKMQ (reference sequence). Trimming took off 2 bases at V and 10 bases at J, with 20 bases between the two ends. CDR3 length equals 15 residues. CDR3 sequence (DNA): TGTGCCAGCAGCTTAACGGGGCGGGGGCAGTACGTAGCTTTCTTT. Encoded protein: CASSLTGRGQYVAFF. The full variable domain, rest sourced from reference TRBV13 and TRBJ1-1, is AAGVIQSPRHLIKEKRETATLKCYPIPRHDTVYWYQQGPGQDPQFLISFYEKMQSDKGSIPDRFSAQQFSDYHSELNMSSLELGDSALYFCASSLTGRGQYVAFFGQGTRLTVV.

The chain has TRBV27 and TRBJ1-5; TRBD1 is a possible D gene (5 bases). CDR1 and CDR2 from the germline V gene are MNHEY and SMNVEV (reference sequence). The CDR3 is 13 amino acids. Between the trimmed V and J ends, which lost 8 bases and 2 bases, there was a span of 10 bases. CDR3: CASWGGRNQPQHF. In DNA form, the CDR3 reads TGTGCCAGCTGGGGGGGTCGCAATCAGCCCCAGCATTTT.

The chain uses TRBV5-1 and TRBJ1-4; D uncertain. The CDR3 is made up of 14 amino acids. Germline CDR1 SGHRS, CDR2 YFSETQ. V was clipped by 3 bases and J by 4 bases, with 10 bases between them. The CDR3 DNA reads as TGCGCCAGCAGCTGGACCGCTAATAATGAAAAACTGTTTTTT. It is translated as CASSWTANNEKLFF.

The chain is built from TRBV28 and TRBJ2-7, with D possibly being TRBD2 (6 bases). V lost 4 bases and J 5 bases, leaving 15 bases between the germline ends. Germline CDR1 is MDHEN and CDR2 is SYDVKM. The length of the CDR3 is 14 residues. The CDR3 bases are TGTGCCAGCAGTTCTCGTTATACGGGGGACGAGCAGTACTTC. Translated, it gives CASSSRYTGDEQYF.

The gene calls are TRBV7-9 and TRBJ2-7; a possible D gene is TRBD1 (5 bases). This CDR3 contains 14 residues. V lost 5 bases and J 3 bases, leaving 14 bases between the germline ends. The V gene's germline CDR1 is SEHNR and CDR2 FQNEAQ (reference sequence). The CDR3 nucleotides read TGTGCCAGCAGCGATCAACAGGTCAACTACGAGCAGTACTTC. This sequence encodes CASSDQQVNYEQYF.

Comment on this clonotype: A much bigger clone sits one base away, suggesting this may be a read error. The chain has TRBV19 and TRBJ1-2; no definite D call. Germline V gene data show CDR1 as LNHDA and CDR2 as SQIVND (reference sequence). This CDR3 spans 14 amino acids. This CDR3 reads CASSPHVRNYGYIF. The CDR3 nucleotides read TGTGCCAGTAGTCCTCATGTCAGGAACTATGGCTACATCTTC.

The gene calls are TRBV3-1 and TRBJ2-5, with TRBD2 matching over 7 bases. The CDR3 runs 17 residues. Germline CDR1 and CDR2: LGHDT and YNNKEL (reference sequence). The junction had 12 bases not matched to a gene; V was cut back by 4 bases and J by 1 base. The CDR3 here is CASSRNPGTNPQETQYF. CDR3 sequence (DNA): TGTGCCAGCAGCCGAAACCCTGGGACTAACCCCCAAGAGACCCAGTACTTC.

The V call is TRBV4-1, the J call TRBJ1-2, with 10 bases lining up with TRBD1. The V and J ends lost 1 base and 6 bases, in that order; junction bases with no gene match: 2. Germline loops: CDR1 MGHRA, CDR2 YSYEKL. This CDR3 comprises 14 residues. The CDR3 nucleotides are TGCGCCAGCAGCCAAGGGACAGGGGGAGATGGCTACACCTTC. Translating it yields CASSQGTGGDGYTF.

This clonotype was observed many times. The chain is built from TRBV10-2 and TRBJ1-2; D not certain. Germline loops: CDR1 WSHSY, CDR2 SAAADI. This CDR3 region has 12 residues. The ends were cut back, 3 bases at V and 8 bases at J, with 10 bases in the middle. The CDR3 DNA reads as TGCGCCAGCAGTGATTTATCGAGGGGCTACACCTTC. Protein product: CASSDLSRGYTF.

This clonotype was counted at least ten times. The germline gene is not matched at one end of the junction; a read error may be the cause. The rearrangement uses TRBV7-9 and TRBJ2-7; perhaps TRBD2 as D (5 bases). The length of the CDR3 is 13 residues. Germline V lookup: CDR1 SEHNR, CDR2 FQNEAQ (reference sequence). The CDR3 DNA reads TGTGCCAGTAGCTTAGCGACGACGGGGGAGCAGTACTTC. Its protein is CASSLATTGEQYF.

In its sample, this clonotype was seen many times. The chain links TRBV7-8 to TRBJ1-2; 7 bases map to TRBD1. CDR1 and CDR2 (germline): SGHVS, FQNEAQ. The length of the CDR3 is 16 residues. V dropped 3 bases and J dropped 0; count of bases not matched to a gene: 7. CDR3 coding DNA: TGTGCCAGCAGCTTTCGTAGACAGGGCCCTAACTATGGCTACACCTTC. This gives the protein CASSFRRQGPNYGYTF. Full variable domain (missing parts from reference TRBV7-8 and TRBJ1-2): GAGVSQSPRYKVAKRGQDVALRCDPISGHVSLFWYQQALGQGPEFLTYFQNEAQLDKSGLPSDRFFAERPEGSVSTLKIQRTQQEDSAVYLCASSFRRQGPNYGYTFGSGTRLTVV.